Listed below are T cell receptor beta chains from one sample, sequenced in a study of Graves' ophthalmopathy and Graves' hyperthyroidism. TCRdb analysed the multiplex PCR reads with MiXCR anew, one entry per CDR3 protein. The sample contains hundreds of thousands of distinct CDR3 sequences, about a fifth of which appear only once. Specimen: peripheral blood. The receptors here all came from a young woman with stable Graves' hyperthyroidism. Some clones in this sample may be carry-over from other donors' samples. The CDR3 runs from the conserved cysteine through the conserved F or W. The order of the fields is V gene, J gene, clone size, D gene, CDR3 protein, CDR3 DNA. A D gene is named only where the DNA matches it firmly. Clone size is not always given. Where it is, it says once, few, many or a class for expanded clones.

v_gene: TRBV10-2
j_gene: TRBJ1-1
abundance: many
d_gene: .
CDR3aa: CASSESGGRTEAFF
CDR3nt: TGCGCCAGCAGTGAGTCCGGGGGCCGCACTGAAGCTTTCTTT

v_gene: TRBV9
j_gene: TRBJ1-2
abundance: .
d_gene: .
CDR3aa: CASSPGGHYGYTF
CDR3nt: TGTGCCAGCAGCCCCGGGGGGCACTATGGCTACACCTTC

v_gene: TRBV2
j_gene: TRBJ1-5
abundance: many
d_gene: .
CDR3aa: CASARRRDQPQHF
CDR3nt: TGTGCCAGCGCCAGACGGAGGGATCAGCCCCAGCATTTT

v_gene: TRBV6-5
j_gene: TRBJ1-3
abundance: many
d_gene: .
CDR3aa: CASSQTGTSGNTIYF
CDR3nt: TGTGCCAGCAGTCAGACCGGGACGAGTGGAAACACCATATATTTT

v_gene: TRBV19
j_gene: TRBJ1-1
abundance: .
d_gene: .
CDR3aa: CASSTDGRGTEAFF
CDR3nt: TGTGCCAGTAGTACCGACGGCAGAGGGACTGAAGCTTTCTTT

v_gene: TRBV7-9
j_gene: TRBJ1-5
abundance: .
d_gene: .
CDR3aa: CASSASWGNQPQHF
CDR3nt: TGTGCCAGCTCTGCCTCTTGGGGCAATCAGCCCCAGCATTTT

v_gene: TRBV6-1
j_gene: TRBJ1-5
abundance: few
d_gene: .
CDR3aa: CASSGLGNQPQHF
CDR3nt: TGTGCCAGCAGTGGTTTGGGCAATCAGCCCCAGCATTTT

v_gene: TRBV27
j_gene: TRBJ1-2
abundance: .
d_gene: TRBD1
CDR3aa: CASSFSGQGYGYTF
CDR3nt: TGTGCCAGCAGTTTCTCGGGACAGGGCTATGGCTACACCTTC

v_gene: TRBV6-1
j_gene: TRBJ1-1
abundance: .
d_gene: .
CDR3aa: CASSVQDQNTEAFF
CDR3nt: TGTGCCAGCAGTGTCCAGGACCAGAACACTGAAGCTTTCTTT

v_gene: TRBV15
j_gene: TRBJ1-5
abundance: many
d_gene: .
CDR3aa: CATSRDGQSGEPQHF
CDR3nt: TGTGCCACCAGCAGAGACGGACAGTCCGGGGAGCCCCAGCATTTT

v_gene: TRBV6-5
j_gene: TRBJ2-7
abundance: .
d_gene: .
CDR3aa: CASSLVGGAGYEQYF
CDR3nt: TGTGCCAGCAGCTTAGTTGGGGGCGCGGGATACGAGCAGTACTTC

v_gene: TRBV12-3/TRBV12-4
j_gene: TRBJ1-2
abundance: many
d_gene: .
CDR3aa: CASSFRHLLVENGYTF
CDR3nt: TGTGCCAGCAGTTTTCGACACCTCCTTGTTGAGAATGGCTACACCTTC

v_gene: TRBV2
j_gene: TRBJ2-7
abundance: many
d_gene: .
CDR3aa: CASVVSSYEQYF
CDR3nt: TGTGCCAGTGTGGTAAGCTCCTACGAGCAGTACTTC

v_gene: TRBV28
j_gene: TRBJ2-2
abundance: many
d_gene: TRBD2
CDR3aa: CASTILTSGTGGELFF
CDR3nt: TGTGCCAGCACCATCTTGACTAGCGGGACGGGAGGGGAGCTGTTTTTT

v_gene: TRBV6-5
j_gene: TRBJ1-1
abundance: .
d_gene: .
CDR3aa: CASSSTAPRFEAFF
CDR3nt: TGTGCCAGCAGTTCTACAGCCCCAAGGTTTGAAGCTTTCTTT

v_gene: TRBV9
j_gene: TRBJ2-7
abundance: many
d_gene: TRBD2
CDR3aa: CASSASGSSSYEQYF
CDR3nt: TGTGCCAGCAGCGCTAGCGGCTCGAGCTCCTACGAGCAGTACTTC

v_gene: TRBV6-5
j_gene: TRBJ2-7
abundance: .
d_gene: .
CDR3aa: CASSYSSLEAYEQYF
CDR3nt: TGTGCCAGCAGTTACTCGTCCTTAGAGGCCTACGAGCAGTACTTC

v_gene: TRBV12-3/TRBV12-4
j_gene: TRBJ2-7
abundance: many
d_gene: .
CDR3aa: CASSLGGVGPFYEQYF
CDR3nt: TGTGCCAGCAGTTTAGGTGGTGTGGGCCCCTTTTACGAGCAGTACTTC

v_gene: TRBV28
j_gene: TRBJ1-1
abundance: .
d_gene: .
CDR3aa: CASRYGGHTEAFF
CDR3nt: TGTGCCAGCAGATACGGGGGGCACACTGAAGCTTTCTTT

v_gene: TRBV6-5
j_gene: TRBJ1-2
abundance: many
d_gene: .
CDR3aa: CASSYLAGYGYTF
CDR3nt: TGTGCCAGCAGTTACTTAGCGGGGTATGGCTACACCTTC

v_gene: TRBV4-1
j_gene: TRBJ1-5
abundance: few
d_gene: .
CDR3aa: CASSQDRVEKVYSNQPQHF
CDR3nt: TGCGCCAGCAGCCAAGATAGGGTCGAAAAGGTTTATAGCAATCAGCCCCAGCATTTT

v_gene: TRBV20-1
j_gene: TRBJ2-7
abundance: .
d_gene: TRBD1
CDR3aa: CSATDRTGISYEQYF
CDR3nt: TGCAGTGCCACCGACCGGACAGGGATCTCCTACGAGCAGTACTTC

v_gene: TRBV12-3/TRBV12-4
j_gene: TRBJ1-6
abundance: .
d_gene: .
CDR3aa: CASSLKGPNSPLHF
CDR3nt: TGTGCCAGCAGTTTAAAGGGACCTAATTCACCCCTCCACTTT

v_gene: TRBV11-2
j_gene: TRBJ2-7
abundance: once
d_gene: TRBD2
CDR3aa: CASSQLSGRGYYEQYF
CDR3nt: TGTGCCAGCAGCCAACTGAGCGGGAGGGGATATTACGAGCAGTACTTC

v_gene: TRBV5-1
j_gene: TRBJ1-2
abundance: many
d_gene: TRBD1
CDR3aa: CASSTTGEGYGYTF
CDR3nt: TGCGCCAGCAGCACAACAGGGGAGGGCTATGGCTACACCTTC

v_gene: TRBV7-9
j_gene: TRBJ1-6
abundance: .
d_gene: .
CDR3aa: CASSSPTGTRESPLHF
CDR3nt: TGTGCCAGCAGCTCACCTACAGGGACGAGGGAGTCACCCCTCCACTTT

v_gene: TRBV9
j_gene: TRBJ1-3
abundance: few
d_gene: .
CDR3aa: CASTTGGGAQGNTIYF
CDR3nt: TGTGCCAGCACCACCGGGGGGGGGGCGCAAGGAAACACCATATATTTT

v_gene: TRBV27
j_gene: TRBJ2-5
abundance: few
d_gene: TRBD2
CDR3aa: CASKSGGAGETQYF
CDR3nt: TGTGCCAGCAAATCCGGGGGGGCCGGAGAGACCCAGTACTTC

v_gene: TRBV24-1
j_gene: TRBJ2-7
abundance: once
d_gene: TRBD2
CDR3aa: CATSDSTGGASSYEQYF
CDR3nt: TGTGCCACCAGTGATTCCACCGGGGGGGCGAGCTCCTACGAGCAGTACTTC

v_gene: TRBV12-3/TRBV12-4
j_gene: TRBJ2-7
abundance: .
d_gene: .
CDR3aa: CASSPGRPSYEQYF
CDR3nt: TGTGCCAGCAGCCCGGGACGGCCCTCCTACGAGCAGTACTTC

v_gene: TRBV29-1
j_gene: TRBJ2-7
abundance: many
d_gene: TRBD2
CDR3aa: CSVLAGGLYEQYF
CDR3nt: TGCAGCGTACTAGCGGGAGGGCTCTACGAGCAGTACTTC

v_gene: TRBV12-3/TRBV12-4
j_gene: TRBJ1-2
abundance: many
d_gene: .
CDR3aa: CASSKPVGGYTF
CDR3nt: TGTGCCAGCAGTAAGCCTGTTGGTGGCTACACCTTC

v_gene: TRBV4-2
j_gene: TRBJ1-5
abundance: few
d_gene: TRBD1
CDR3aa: CASSQGTGQGITPQHF
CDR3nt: TGTGCCAGCAGCCAAGGTACTGGACAGGGAATAACGCCCCAGCATTTT

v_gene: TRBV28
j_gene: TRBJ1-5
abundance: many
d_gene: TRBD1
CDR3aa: CASRRGQPPYQPQHF
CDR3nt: TGTGCCAGCAGACGGGGACAGCCTCCTTATCAGCCCCAGCATTTT

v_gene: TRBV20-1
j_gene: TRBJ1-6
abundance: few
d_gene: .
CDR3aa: CSATGQLLKSPLHF
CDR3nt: TGCAGTGCTACTGGACAGCTACTAAAATCACCCCTCCACTTT

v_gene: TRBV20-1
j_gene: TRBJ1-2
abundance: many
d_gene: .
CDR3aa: CSAARGLSFGYTF
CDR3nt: TGCAGTGCCGCTAGGGGGTTAAGTTTTGGCTACACCTTC

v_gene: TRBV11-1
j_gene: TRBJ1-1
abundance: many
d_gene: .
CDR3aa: CASSLQTWGTRDTEAFF
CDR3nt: TGTGCCAGCAGCTTACAGACGTGGGGGACCAGGGACACTGAAGCTTTCTTT

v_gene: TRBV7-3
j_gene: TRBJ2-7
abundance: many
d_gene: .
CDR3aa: CASSLIWGETYEQYF
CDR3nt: TGTGCCAGCAGCTTAATTTGGGGGGAGACCTACGAGCAGTACTTC

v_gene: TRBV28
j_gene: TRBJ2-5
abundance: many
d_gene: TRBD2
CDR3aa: CASSLTVGLAEAETQYF
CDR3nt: TGTGCCAGCAGCTTAACCGTCGGACTAGCGGAAGCGGAGACCCAGTACTTC

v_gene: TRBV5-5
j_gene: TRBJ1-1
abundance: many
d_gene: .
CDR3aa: CASTHPPRTEAFF
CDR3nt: TGTGCCAGCACGCACCCACCTCGCACTGAAGCTTTCTTT

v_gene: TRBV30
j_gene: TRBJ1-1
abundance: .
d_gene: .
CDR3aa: CAWSRGGQREAFF
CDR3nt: TGTGCCTGGAGTAGGGGCGGCCAGCGGGAAGCTTTCTTT

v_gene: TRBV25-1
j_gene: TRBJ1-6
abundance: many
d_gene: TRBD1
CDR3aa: CASSDVQGPNSPLHF
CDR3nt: TGTGCCAGCAGTGATGTACAGGGGCCTAATTCACCCCTCCACTTT

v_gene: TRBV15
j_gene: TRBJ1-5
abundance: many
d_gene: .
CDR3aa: CATSRLGTSGNQPQHF
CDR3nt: TGTGCCACCAGCAGATTGGGGACCTCGGGGAATCAGCCCCAGCATTTT

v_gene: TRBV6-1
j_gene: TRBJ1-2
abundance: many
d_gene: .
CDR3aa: CASSEDGGEPTF
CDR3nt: TGTGCCAGCAGTGAAGATGGAGGGGAGCCCACCTTC

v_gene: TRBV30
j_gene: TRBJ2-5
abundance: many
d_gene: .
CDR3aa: CAWRVSGSETQYF
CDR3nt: TGTGCCTGGAGAGTCTCGGGTTCGGAGACCCAGTACTTC

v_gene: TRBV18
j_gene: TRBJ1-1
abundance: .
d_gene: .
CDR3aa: CASSETLGGNTEAFF
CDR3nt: TGTGCCAGCTCAGAGACCTTAGGGGGTAACACTGAAGCTTTCTTT

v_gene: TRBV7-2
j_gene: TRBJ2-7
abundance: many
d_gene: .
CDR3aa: CASSSSSYEQYF
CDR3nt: TGTGCCAGCAGTTCCAGCTCCTACGAGCAGTACTTC

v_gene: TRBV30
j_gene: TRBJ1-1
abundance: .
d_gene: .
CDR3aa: CAWARGATEAFF
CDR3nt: TGTGCCTGGGCCCGGGGGGCAACTGAAGCTTTCTTT

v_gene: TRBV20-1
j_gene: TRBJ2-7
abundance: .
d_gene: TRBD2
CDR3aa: CSARDTLLAGWGYEQYF
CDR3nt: TGCAGTGCTAGAGATACGCTCCTAGCGGGCTGGGGCTACGAGCAGTACTTC

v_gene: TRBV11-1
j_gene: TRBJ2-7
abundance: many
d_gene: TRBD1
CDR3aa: CASSFLTGGNIYEQYF
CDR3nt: TGTGCCAGCAGCTTCCTGACAGGGGGTAATATCTACGAGCAGTACTTC

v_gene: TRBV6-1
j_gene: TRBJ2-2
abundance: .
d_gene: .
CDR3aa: CASSEPFQPGELFF
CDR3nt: TGTGCCAGCAGTGAACCGTTTCAACCCGGGGAGCTGTTTTTT

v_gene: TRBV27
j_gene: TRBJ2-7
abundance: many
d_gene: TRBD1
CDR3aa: CASSFSGTATYEQYF
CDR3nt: TGTGCCAGCAGTTTTTCCGGGACAGCCACCTACGAGCAGTACTTC

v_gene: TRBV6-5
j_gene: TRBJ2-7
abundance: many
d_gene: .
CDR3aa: CASSYPLSGEQYF
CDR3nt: TGTGCCAGCAGTTACCCCTTGTCAGGCGAGCAGTACTTC

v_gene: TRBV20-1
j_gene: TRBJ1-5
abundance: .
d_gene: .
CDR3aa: CSASLWGMQPQHF
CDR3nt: TGCAGTGCTTCTCTTTGGGGAATGCAGCCCCAGCATTTT

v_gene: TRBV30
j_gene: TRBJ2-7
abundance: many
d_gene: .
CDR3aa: CAWSEGVEQYF
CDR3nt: TGTGCCTGGAGTGAAGGGGTCGAGCAGTACTTC